These 29 T cell receptor beta chains were all obtained from the same sample, sequenced in a study of shared clonotypes between healthy human individuals. Here immunoSEQ multiplex PCR was the method, and the copy in TCRdb shows in-frame clones only, minus some. The table has some 2,500,000 clones, roughly 93% seen once. Sequenced input: naive CD4+ T cells from PBMCs. Subset meaning: CD45RA+ positively selected. Source of these receptors: a young man in good health. Some clones in this sample may be carry-over from other donors' samples.

V is TRBV30 and J is TRBJ2-1, with 9 bases fitting TRBD1. J lost 0 bases, V lost 5 bases, and 2 bases had no gene match. The germline gives CDR1 GTSNPN, CDR2 SVGIG (reference sequence). CDR3 length: 14 amino acids. The CDR3 nucleotides read TGTGCCTGGGGACAGGGGATCTCCTACAATGAGCAGTTCTTC. Translation gives CAWGQGISYNEQFF.

The gene calls are TRBV4-2 and TRBJ2-5; 7 bases align to TRBD1. V dropped 0 bases and J dropped 4; count of bases not matched to a gene: 5. CDR1 is LGHNA and CDR2 is YNFKEQ in the germline V gene. The CDR3 extends over 15 amino acids. CDR3 loop: CASSQETGSRETQYF. In DNA, the CDR3 is TGTGCCAGCAGCCAAGAGACAGGGAGCAGAGAGACCCAGTACTTC.

The chain couples TRBV6-1 to TRBJ1-1; possible D gene TRBD1, 6 bases. V dropped 1 base and J dropped 5 bases, with 14 bases sitting between them. The CDR3 spans 15 residues. Germline loops: CDR1 MNHNS, CDR2 SASEGT. The CDR3 here is CASSEGLQGRTEAFF. The DNA of the CDR3 is TGTGCCAGCAGTGAAGGGCTTCAGGGGAGGACTGAAGCTTTCTTT.

The chain combines TRBV19 with TRBJ2-7, with TRBD1 matching over 11 bases. There are 14 residues in the CDR3. Germline lookup yields CDR1 LNHDA and CDR2 SQIVND (reference sequence). The trim removed 7 bases at V and 5 bases at J, leaving 7 bases unmatched. CDR3 coding DNA: TGTGCCAGTAAACGGACAGGGGGCCACGACGAGCAGTACTTC. Translating it yields CASKRTGGHDEQYF.

This chain links TRBV11-2 with TRBJ2-7; D is unresolved. The CDR3 contains 11 residues. V was cut by 5 bases and J by 4 bases, with 6 bases left in between. Germline lookup yields CDR1 SGHAT and CDR2 FQNNGV. CDR3 nucleotides: TGTGCCAGCAGCATGGGTTACGAGCAGTACTTC. It specifies CASSMGYEQYF.

The chain carries TRBV6-1 and TRBJ2-1; 7 bases align to TRBD2. J lost 9 bases, V lost 4 bases, and 9 bases had no gene match. Germline values: CDR1 MNHNS, CDR2 SASEGT. This CDR3 comprises 14 residues. The CDR3 nucleotides read TGTGCCAGCAGTGTGGCGGGAGTCCGACGTGAGCAGTTCTTC. Translating gives CASSVAGVRREQFF.

V is TRBV5-1 and J is TRBJ2-2, with D hard to call. The CDR3 covers 17 residues. From germline, CDR1 is SGHRS and CDR2 YFSETQ. Trimming left V 4 bases short and J 0 bases short, with 16 bases between. CDR3 amino acids: CASSTSRSDANTGELFF. In nucleotides, the CDR3 is TGCGCCAGCAGCACCTCCCGCTCCGACGCGAACACCGGGGAGCTGTTTTTT.

The chain joins TRBV7-3 to TRBJ2-7, with no clear D. The germline V gene encodes CDR1 SGHTA and CDR2 FQGTGA. V gave up 4 bases and J gave up 7 bases, with 8 bases separating them. The CDR3 runs to 11 residues. CDR3 nucleotide sequence: TGTGCCAGCAGCTCCAACGGGGAGCAGTACTTC. Translating it yields CASSSNGEQYF.

The chain combines TRBV7-3 with TRBJ2-1, with TRBD2 identical over 15 bases. Trimming removed 6 bases from V and 7 bases from J; junction bases left unmatched: 16. CDR1 SGHTA and CDR2 FQGTGA come from the germline V gene. CDR3 length equals 19 residues. In DNA form, the CDR3 reads TGTGCCAGCAGTCCCGGACTAGCGGGAGGGGGCACCCGGGGGAATGAGCAGTTCTTC. This codes for CASSPGLAGGGTRGNEQFF.

V usage is TRBV30 and J usage is TRBJ2-1; a possible D gene is TRBD2 (6 bases). The germline V gene encodes CDR1 GTSNPN and CDR2 SVGIG (reference sequence). Trimming pared 5 bases from V and 8 bases from J, leaving 25 bases between. CDR3 length: 16 residues. The CDR3 DNA reads as TGTGCCTGGCGACACCCGGGGTCGGGACTGGGGTATGAGCAGTTCTTC. Translating gives CAWRHPGSGLGYEQFF.

The rearrangement links TRBV28 to TRBJ2-5; D is tentatively TRBD1 or TRBD2 (5 bases each). The CDR3 runs 14 residues. The V and J ends lost 6 bases and 8 bases respectively, with 19 bases between them. Germline V gene data show CDR1 as MDHEN and CDR2 as SYDVKM. The CDR3, as DNA: TGTGCCAGCAGCCGCATCACTCGGGGCGGAACCCAGTACTTC. Protein product: CASSRITRGGTQYF.

The rearrangement links TRBV11-2 to TRBJ1-1; D uncertain. Germline CDR1 is SGHAT and CDR2 is FQNNGV. V lost 2 bases and J lost 5, with 9 bases in between. There are 13 residues in the CDR3. In DNA, the CDR3 is TGTGCCAGCAGCTTACGGGTGAGAACTGAAGCTTTCTTT. This sequence encodes CASSLRVRTEAFF.

V is TRBV6-5 and J is TRBJ2-5; 13 bases agree with TRBD2. The V segment lost 2 bases and the J segment 11 bases; nucleotides outside the gene matches: 8. The CDR3 is 15 residues long. Looked up from germline, CDR1 is MNHEY and CDR2 is SVGAGI. The CDR3 nucleotides are TGTGCCAGCAGTTACGGGGGACTAGCGGGGCTTGAGCAGTACTTC. Its protein product is CASSYGGLAGLEQYF.

The chain has TRBV18 and TRBJ2-5; 10 nucleotides match TRBD1. The germline V gene has CDR1 KGHSH and CDR2 LQKENI. Trimming cost V 5 bases and J 5 bases; bases outside gene matches: 8. The CDR3 sequence is 15 residues long. The chain's CDR3 is CASSVQWTGGETQYF. DNA for the CDR3: TGTGCCAGCTCAGTACAATGGACAGGGGGGGAGACCCAGTACTTC.

V and J are TRBV28 and TRBJ2-1; 11 nucleotides line up with TRBD2. The junction had 0 bases not matched to a gene; V was cut back by 4 bases and J by 7 bases. Germline V gives CDR1 MDHEN, CDR2 SYDVKM. The CDR3 has 13 residues. The CDR3, as DNA: TGTGCCAGCAGTTGGACTAGCGGGAATGAGCAGTTCTTC. The encoded protein is CASSWTSGNEQFF.

On this clone itself: Additional DNA sequences in this sample encode the identical CDR3. This chain links TRBV28 with TRBJ1-2, with unresolved D. CDR3 length: 11 amino acids. Germline V lookup: CDR1 MDHEN, CDR2 SYDVKM. Deletions cut 3 bases from V and 6 bases from J, with 5 bases between. The CDR3: CASSLMDGYTF. DNA for the CDR3: TGTGCCAGCAGTTTGATGGATGGCTACACCTTC.

The chain carries TRBV28 and TRBJ2-7; D is ambiguous. The length of the CDR3 is 15 residues. Germline CDR1 is MDHEN and CDR2 is SYDVKM. Between the trimmed V and J ends, which lost 2 bases and 2 bases, there was a span of 13 bases. The CDR3 DNA reads TGTGCCAGCAGTTTAGAAGTAGCAGCCGCCTACGAGCAGTACTTC. Residues: CASSLEVAAAYEQYF.

The rearrangement joins TRBV28 to TRBJ1-5; 9 nucleotides agree with TRBD1. The CDR3 has 15 residues. CDR1 MDHEN and CDR2 SYDVKM come from the germline V gene. Unmatched junction bases numbered 11, after V lost 7 bases and J lost 7 bases. The chain's CDR3 is CASTSPTGGIQPQHF. The DNA for the CDR3 is TGTGCCAGCACTTCGCCGACAGGGGGTATCCAGCCCCAGCATTTT.

This clone has a handful of counts. Other DNA sequences within the sample encode an identical CDR3. The genes are TRBV5-1 and TRBJ2-1, with 11 nucleotides matching TRBD2. V lost 3 bases to trimming and J lost 3 bases; unmatched junction nucleotides: 2. Per germline, CDR1 SGHRS and CDR2 YFSETQ. The CDR3 is made up of 15 amino acids. The CDR3 DNA reads TGCGCCAGCAGCTCGGGACTAGCGGACTACAATGAGCAGTTCTTC. Encoded protein: CASSSGLADYNEQFF.

The rearrangement uses TRBV29-1 and TRBJ2-2; no reliable D call. This CDR3 spans 13 amino acids. Trimming pared 4 bases from V and 4 bases from J, leaving 10 bases between. CDR1 SQVTM and CDR2 ANQGSEA come from the germline V gene. Written as DNA, the CDR3 is TGCAGCGTTGGTGGTCGCTTCACCGGGGAGCTGTTTTTT. It codes for CSVGGRFTGELFF.

The rearrangement joins TRBV14 to TRBJ1-1, with D possibly TRBD1 on 5 matching bases. Per the germline V gene, CDR1 is SGHDN and CDR2 is FVKESK. V dropped 2 bases and J dropped 4 bases, with 14 bases sitting between them. This CDR3 comprises 15 residues. The CDR3 spells CASSQNTGGSTEAFF. The CDR3 DNA reads as TGTGCCAGCAGCCAAAACACCGGGGGGTCCACTGAAGCTTTCTTT. Using reference TRBV14 and TRBJ1-1 for the parts outside the CDR3, the full variable domain is EAGVTQFPSHSVIEKGQTVTLRCDPISGHDNLYWYRRVMGKEIKFLLHFVKESKQDESGMPNNRFLAERTGGTYSTLKVQPAELEDSGVYFCASSQNTGGSTEAFFGQGTRLTVV.

In nucleotides, the CDR3 is TGTGCCAGCAGTCAAGAGCGGGTTACCTCCTACGAGCAGTACTTC. This gives the protein CASSQERVTSYEQYF. The chain joins TRBV2 to TRBJ2-7, with TRBD2 as a possible D gene (6 bases). CDR3 length: 15 residues. V was trimmed by 5 bases and J by 0 bases, leaving 14 bases between them. Germline CDR1 and CDR2: SNHLY and FYNNEI.

The gene calls are TRBV11-2 and TRBJ2-1, with 8 bases matching TRBD1. The CDR3 length is 15 residues. With 5 bases clipped from V and 6 bases from J, the junction kept 9 bases outside the gene matches. Germline-derived CDR1 and CDR2 are SGHAT and FQNNGV. CDR3 sequence (DNA): TGTGCCAGCAGCGATGGGACAGGTAGGCGCAATGAGCAGTTCTTC. It encodes CASSDGTGRRNEQFF.

The chain employs TRBV7-2 and TRBJ2-2; 11 positions agree with TRBD2. CDR1 is SGHTA, CDR2 FQGNSA, per germline. The CDR3 loop spans 16 amino acids. V lost 5 bases, J lost 5 bases, and 7 bases stayed unmatched. The CDR3 protein is CASSQLAGVLTGELFF. In DNA form, the CDR3 reads TGTGCCAGCAGCCAACTAGCGGGAGTGCTTACCGGGGAGCTGTTTTTT.

This rearrangement joins TRBV6-5 to TRBJ1-6; no reliable D call. Looked up from germline, CDR1 is MNHEY and CDR2 is SVGAGI. V was clipped by 6 bases and J by 7 bases, with 13 bases between them. CDR3 length equals 14 residues. CDR3 sequence reads: CASSRSAANSPLHF. The CDR3 nucleotides are TGTGCCAGCAGCCGATCGGCAGCGAATTCACCCCTCCACTTT.

The rearrangement joins TRBV11-2 to TRBJ2-3; D possibly corresponds to TRBD2 (5 bases). The CDR3 is 14 residues long. The germline V gene encodes CDR1 SGHAT and CDR2 FQNNGV. Between the trimmed V and J ends, which lost 4 bases and 6 bases, there was a span of 14 bases. The CDR3 region has the DNA TGTGCCAGCAGCTCGCAGGCGGGCCGGGATACGCAGTATTTT. This encodes CASSSQAGRDTQYF.

This clone was recorded only once. This chain uses TRBV27 with TRBJ1-2; no reliable D call. Trimming stripped 5 bases from V and 6 bases from J, with 13 bases between. The length of the CDR3 is 13 residues. Looked up from germline, CDR1 is MNHEY and CDR2 is SMNVEV (reference sequence). The CDR3 region is CASSRTRENGYTF. CDR3 sequence (DNA): TGTGCCAGCAGTAGAACAAGGGAAAATGGCTACACCTTC.

This clone has just a few counts. The V call is TRBV18, the J call TRBJ1-2, with D uncertain. Trimming removed 3 bases at V and 7 bases at J, with 12 bases between. Germline CDR1 reads KGHSH; CDR2 reads LQKENI. The CDR3 is 13 residues long. The CDR3 DNA is TGTGCCAGCTCACCGTCGGACGAACGTGGCTACACCTTC. This translates into CASSPSDERGYTF.

The V and J genes are TRBV28 and TRBJ2-2; tentative D call: TRBD1 (7 bases). V was shortened by 3 bases and J by 6 bases, with 14 bases between the two germline ends. In germline, CDR1 is MDHEN, CDR2 SYDVKM. CDR3 length equals 15 residues. The CDR3 DNA sequence: TGTGCCAGCAGTTTTGGAGGGGGCGCCCCCGGGGAGCTGTTTTTT. Its protein product is CASSFGGGAPGELFF.